These 8 T cell receptor beta chains were all obtained from the same sample, sequenced in a study of T cells in Graves' hyperthyroidism and ophthalmopathy. What was amplified from RNA transcripts were TCR beta CDR3 regions. Using the HTBI primer set, a first-round RT-PCR was run on the TCR CDR3. TCRdb analysed the multiplex PCR reads with MiXCR anew, one entry per CDR3 protein. The sample yields roughly 700,000 distinct CDR3 sequences, 15% to 20% seen once. Sequencing was carried out using blood. These TCRs come from a man aged 45-60 years with Graves' hyperthyroidism.

This chain joins TRBV29-1 and TRBJ1-1; the D is unclear. With 5 bases removed from V and 3 bases from J, the gap between germline ends came to 7 bases. The CDR3 is 11 amino acids. Germline V gene sequence: CDR1 SQVTM, CDR2 ANQGSEA. The CDR3 nucleotides are TGCAGCGTTTTTAGAGACACTGAAGCTTTCTTT. Its translation is CSVFRDTEAFF.

This clonotype has at least ten counts. The chain combines TRBV5-1 with TRBJ1-1; TRBD1 matches 8 bases. The germline V gene has CDR1 SGHRS and CDR2 YFSETQ. The V gene end was trimmed by 4 bases and the J gene end by 0 bases; junction bases not matched to a gene: 8. This CDR3 spans 16 amino acids. The CDR3 nucleotides are TGCGCCAGCAGCCCCAGGGGGCTGGCCCTGAACACTGAAGCTTTCTTT. Amino acids: CASSPRGLALNTEAFF.

The chain combines TRBV27 with TRBJ1-3; D is unresolved. CDR1 is MNHEY, CDR2 SMNVEV, per germline (reference sequence). Trimming stripped 2 bases from V and 4 bases from J, with 12 bases between. CDR3 length equals 15 residues. CDR3 in DNA: TGTGCCAGCAGTTTAAACCGGCAAGGGGGAAACACCATATATTTT. It codes for CASSLNRQGGNTIYF.

The CDR3 DNA reads TGTGCCAGCAGCTTAGAGGCAGGGTTCGGCTACACCTTC. It yields the protein CASSLEAGFGYTF. The chain has TRBV11-2 and TRBJ1-2, with D perhaps matching TRBD1 (5 bases). Germline lookup yields CDR1 SGHAT and CDR2 FQNNGV. Trimming cost V 0 bases and J 8 bases, with 10 bases left between them. The CDR3 has 13 residues.

This chain links TRBV24-1 with TRBJ1-3; D possibly corresponds to TRBD1 (6 bases). This CDR3 has 15 residues. The V gene lost 4 bases and the J gene lost 0 bases, with 9 bases spanning the gap. The germline gives CDR1 KGHDR, CDR2 SFDVKD. CDR3 DNA: TGTGCCACCAGTGAATCAGGGGACTCTGGAAACACCATATATTTT. It yields the protein CATSESGDSGNTIYF.

This clonotype was detected a few times. A much larger clone differs from this one at a single base, so this may be a read error. The conserved closing phenylalanine or tryptophan is absent in this CDR3, likely reflecting a read error. This chain uses TRBV12-3 or TRBV12-4 with TRBJ1-1; D gene unclear. V was cut by 1 base and J by 6 bases, with 9 bases left in between. CDR3 size: 13 residues. DNA of the CDR3: TGTGCCAGCAGTTTAGGAGGGCGGGCTGAAGCTTTCCTT. Translating it yields CASSLGGRAEAFL.

This clonotype was seen many times. This chain links TRBV4-1 with TRBJ2-5; 7 nucleotides align to TRBD1. V shed 3 bases, J shed 4 bases, and the junction held 11 bases outside the gene matches. Germline lookup yields CDR1 MGHRA and CDR2 YSYEKL. There are 16 residues in the CDR3. CDR3 sequence reads: CASSQGLGTVRETQYF. The CDR3 nucleotides read TGCGCCAGCAGCCAGGGGCTGGGGACAGTAAGAGAGACCCAGTACTTC.

The chain couples TRBV6-1 to TRBJ2-1; TRBD2 aligns across 7 bases. Losses at the gene ends were 6 bases for V and 8 bases for J; bases not matched to a gene: 13. The CDR3 is 15 amino acids. Germline CDR1 reads MNHNS; CDR2 reads SASEGT. The CDR3 here is CASSLRGGLVHEQFF. The CDR3 coding sequence is TGTGCCAGCAGCCTGAGGGGAGGGCTGGTCCATGAGCAGTTCTTC.